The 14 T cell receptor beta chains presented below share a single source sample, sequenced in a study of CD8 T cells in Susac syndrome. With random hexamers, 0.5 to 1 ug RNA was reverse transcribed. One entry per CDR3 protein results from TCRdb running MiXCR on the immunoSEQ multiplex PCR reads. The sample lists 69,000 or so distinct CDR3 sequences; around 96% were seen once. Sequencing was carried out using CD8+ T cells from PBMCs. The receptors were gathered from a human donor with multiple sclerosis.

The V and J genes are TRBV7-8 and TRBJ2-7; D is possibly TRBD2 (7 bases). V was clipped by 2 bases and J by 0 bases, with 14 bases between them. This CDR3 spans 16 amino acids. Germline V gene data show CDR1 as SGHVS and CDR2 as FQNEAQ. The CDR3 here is CASSLRGGQDSYEQYF. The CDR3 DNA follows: TGTGCCAGCAGCTTACGCGGGGGACAAGACTCCTACGAGCAGTACTTC.

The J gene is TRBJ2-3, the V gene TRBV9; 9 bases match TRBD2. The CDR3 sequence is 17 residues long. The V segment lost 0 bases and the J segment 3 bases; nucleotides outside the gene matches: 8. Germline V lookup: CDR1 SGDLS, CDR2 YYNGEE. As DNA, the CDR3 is TGTGCCAGCAGCGTAGTGGCTAGCGGGATCCCAACAGATACGCAGTATTTT. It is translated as CASSVVASGIPTDTQYF.

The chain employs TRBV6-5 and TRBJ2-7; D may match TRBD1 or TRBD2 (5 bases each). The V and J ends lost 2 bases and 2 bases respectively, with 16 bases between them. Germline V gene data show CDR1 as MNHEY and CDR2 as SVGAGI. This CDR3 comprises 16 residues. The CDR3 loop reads CASSYGRDGHPYEQYF. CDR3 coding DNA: TGTGCCAGCAGTTACGGCAGGGACGGTCACCCCTACGAGCAGTACTTC.

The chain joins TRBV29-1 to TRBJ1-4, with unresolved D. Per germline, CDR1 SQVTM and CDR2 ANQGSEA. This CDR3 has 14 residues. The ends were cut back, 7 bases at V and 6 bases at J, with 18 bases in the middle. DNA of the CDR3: TGCAGCGCTGCTGTTGATGGGCGCGATGAAAAACTGTTTTTT. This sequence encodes CSAAVDGRDEKLFF.

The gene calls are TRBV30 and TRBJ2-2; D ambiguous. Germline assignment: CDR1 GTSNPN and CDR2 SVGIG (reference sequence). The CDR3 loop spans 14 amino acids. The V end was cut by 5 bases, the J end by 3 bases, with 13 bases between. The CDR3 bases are TGTGCCTGGGGGCTAGAATCAGACACCGGGGAGCTGTTTTTT. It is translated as CAWGLESDTGELFF.

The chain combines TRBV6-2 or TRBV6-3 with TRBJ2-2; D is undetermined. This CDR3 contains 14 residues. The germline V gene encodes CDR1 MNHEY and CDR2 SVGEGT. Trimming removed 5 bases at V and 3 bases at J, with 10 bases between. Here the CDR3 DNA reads TGTGCCAGCAGTGTAATGGGCGACACCGGGGAGCTGTTTTTT. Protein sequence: CASSVMGDTGELFF.

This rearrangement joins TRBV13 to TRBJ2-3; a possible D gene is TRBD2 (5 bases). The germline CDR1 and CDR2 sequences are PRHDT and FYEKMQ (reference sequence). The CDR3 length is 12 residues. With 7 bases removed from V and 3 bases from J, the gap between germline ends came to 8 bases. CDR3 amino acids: CASTPGTDTQYF. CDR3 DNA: TGTGCCAGCACCCCGGGGACAGATACGCAGTATTTT.

CDR3 loop: CAWSVGDYYNEQFF. The CDR3 coding sequence is TGTGCCTGGAGTGTCGGGGACTATTACAATGAGCAGTTCTTC. The genes are TRBV30 and TRBJ2-1; 7 nucleotides match TRBD2. CDR1 is GTSNPN and CDR2 is SVGIG in the germline V gene (reference sequence). Unmatched junction bases numbered 3, after V lost 0 bases and J lost 4 bases. This CDR3 has 14 residues.

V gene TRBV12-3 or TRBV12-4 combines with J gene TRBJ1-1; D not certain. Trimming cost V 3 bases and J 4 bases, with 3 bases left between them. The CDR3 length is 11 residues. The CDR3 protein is CASSLTTEAFF. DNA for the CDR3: TGTGCCAGCAGTTTGACCACTGAAGCTTTCTTT.

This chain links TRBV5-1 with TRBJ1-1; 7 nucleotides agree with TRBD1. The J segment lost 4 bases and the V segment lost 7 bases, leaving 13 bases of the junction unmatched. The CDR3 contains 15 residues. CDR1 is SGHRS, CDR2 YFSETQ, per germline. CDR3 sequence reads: CASCLSQGIGTEAFF. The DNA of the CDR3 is TGCGCCAGCTGCCTATCACAGGGGATCGGCACTGAAGCTTTCTTT.

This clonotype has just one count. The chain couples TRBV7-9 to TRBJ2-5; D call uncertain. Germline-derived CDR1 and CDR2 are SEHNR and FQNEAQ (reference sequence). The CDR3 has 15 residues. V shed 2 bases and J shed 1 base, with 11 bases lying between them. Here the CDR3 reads CASSLLPEVQETQYF. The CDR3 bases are TGTGCCAGCAGCTTACTCCCTGAGGTCCAAGAGACCCAGTACTTC.

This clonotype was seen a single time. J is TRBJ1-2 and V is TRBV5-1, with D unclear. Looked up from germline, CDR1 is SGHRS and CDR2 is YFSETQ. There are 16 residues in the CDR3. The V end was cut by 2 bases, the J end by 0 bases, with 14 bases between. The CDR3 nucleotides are TGCGCCAGCAGCTTCCCGCTGGAGGCTTCTAACTATGGCTACACCTTC. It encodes CASSFPLEASNYGYTF.

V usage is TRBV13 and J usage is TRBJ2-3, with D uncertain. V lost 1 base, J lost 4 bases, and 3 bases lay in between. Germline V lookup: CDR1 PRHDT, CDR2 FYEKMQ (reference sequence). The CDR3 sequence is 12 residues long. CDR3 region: CASSLVPDTQYF. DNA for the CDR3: TGTGCCAGCAGCTTAGTCCCAGATACGCAGTATTTT.

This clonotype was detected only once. CDR3: CASSLWAPQETQYF. CDR3 in DNA: TGTGCCAGCAGCTTATGGGCCCCGCAAGAGACCCAGTACTTC. The V call is TRBV13, the J call TRBJ2-5, with no clear D. Germline V gives CDR1 PRHDT, CDR2 FYEKMQ (reference sequence). The CDR3 extends over 14 amino acids. V lost 2 bases, J lost 2 bases, and 9 bases lay in between.